Each of the 21 T cell receptor beta chains below was sequenced from the same sample in a study of response to subunit inactivated influenza vaccine (dated 2018 in TCRdb). Libraries were made using RT-PCR. Sequencing was performed on an Illumina HiSeq 2500. TCRdb reanalyzed the raw reads on its own, using fastp at Q25 for trimming and MiXCR for clone calling, and kept in-frame beta chains. Identical CDR3 proteins give one entry, which carries the most common genes and DNA. Present in this sample are roughly 630,000 distinct CDR3 sequences, 12% to 15% of which were seen just once. The ten largest account for approximately 7.6% of the sample. Sequences were derived from PBMCs from blood, sampled around 14 days before vaccination. The source is a man between 45 and 60 years old who received an inactivated influenza vaccine. Donor details come from another sample of the same person, matched by shared clones.

This clonotype appeared a few times. This chain uses TRBV20-1 with TRBJ1-4; possibly TRBD1 for D (6 bases). Germline V CDR1 and CDR2: DFQATT, SNEGSKA (reference sequence). V lost 5 bases, J lost 7 bases, and 14 bases lay in between. The CDR3 is 13 amino acids. Here the CDR3 DNA reads TGCAGTGCTTTACAGGGAGGGGGTGAAAAACTGTTTTTT. The encoded protein is CSALQGGGEKLFF.

The rearrangement links TRBV27 to TRBJ2-1, with D maybe TRBD1 (5 bases). Trimming shortened V by 5 bases and J by 10 bases, and 15 bases separated the two germline ends. CDR3 size: 13 residues. CDR1 is MNHEY, CDR2 SMNVEV, per germline (reference sequence). In DNA form, the CDR3 reads TGTGCCAGCAGTCATGGCAGGGCAGGGGAGCAGTTCTTC. Its translation: CASSHGRAGEQFF.

Only a few counts were recorded for this clonotype. CDR3 bases: TGTGCCAGCAGCTTAGCTCGGGGTGCCGGGGAGCTGTTTTTT. As protein: CASSLARGAGELFF. This chain links TRBV11-2 with TRBJ2-2; weak D call: TRBD2 (5 bases). Per germline, CDR1 SGHAT and CDR2 FQNNGV. The V and J ends lost 1 base and 6 bases respectively, with 9 bases between them. This CDR3 is built from 14 residues.

The V gene is TRBV11-2, the J gene TRBJ2-5; perhaps D is TRBD1 or TRBD2 (5 bases each). The CDR3 loop spans 17 amino acids. V lost 1 base, J lost 2 bases, and 17 bases lay in between. CDR1 and CDR2 (germline): SGHAT, FQNNGV. The CDR3 coding sequence is TGTGCCAGCAGCTTAGGGATGGGGCTAGCTCCTCAAGAGACCCAGTACTTC. It codes for CASSLGMGLAPQETQYF.

The chain has TRBV20-1 and TRBJ2-7; possibly TRBD2 for D (5 bases). From germline, CDR1 is DFQATT and CDR2 SNEGSKA (reference sequence). V was cut by 3 bases and J by 10 bases, with 19 bases left in between. The CDR3 has 13 residues. Written as DNA, the CDR3 is TGCAGTGCTAGCGAGAGCGGTATTACGAGCCAGTACTTC. Translated: CSASESGITSQYF.

The chain uses TRBV28 and TRBJ2-7; D is ambiguous. Germline CDR1 is MDHEN and CDR2 is SYDVKM. The CDR3 extends over 16 amino acids. Trimming took off 1 base at V and 3 bases at J, with 16 bases between the two ends. The CDR3 sequence is CASSLSSRKVGYEQYF. CDR3 DNA: TGTGCCAGCAGTTTATCTTCCAGAAAGGTAGGCTACGAGCAGTACTTC.

This clonotype was observed a handful of times. The chain links TRBV28 to TRBJ2-1; 12 nucleotides agree with TRBD2. J was trimmed by 5 bases and V by 6 bases; bases with no gene match: 5. Germline V gene sequence: CDR1 MDHEN, CDR2 SYDVKM. There are 15 residues in the CDR3. CDR3 residues: CASRSSGRANNEQFF. Here the CDR3 DNA reads TGTGCCAGCAGATCTAGCGGGAGGGCCAACAATGAGCAGTTCTTC.

This clonotype was counted a few times. The chain links TRBV28 to TRBJ1-2; D is possibly TRBD1 (6 bases). The CDR3 contains 14 residues. Trimming cost V 6 bases and J 7 bases, with 18 bases left between them. Germline V gene lookup returns CDR1 MDHEN and CDR2 SYDVKM. CDR3 protein: CASRVTLLGAGYTF. DNA for the CDR3: TGTGCCAGCAGGGTGACATTACTGGGGGCTGGCTACACCTTC.

The chain carries TRBV20-1 and TRBJ2-7; unclear D gene. Germline CDR1 and CDR2: DFQATT and SNEGSKA (reference sequence). V shed 0 bases and J shed 0 bases, with 12 bases lying between them. The length of the CDR3 is 15 residues. The CDR3, as DNA: TGCAGTGCTAGAGATTCACTAATCTACTCCTACGAGCAGTACTTC. Encoded protein: CSARDSLIYSYEQYF.

The chain links TRBV4-3 to TRBJ2-1; D is possibly TRBD1 or TRBD2 (5 bases each). CDR1 and CDR2 (germline): LGHNA, YSLEER. Trimming left V 4 bases short and J 9 bases short, with 13 bases between. CDR3 size: 13 residues. This CDR3 reads CASSPEFGGEQFF. In DNA, the CDR3 is TGCGCCAGCAGCCCAGAATTTGGGGGTGAGCAGTTCTTC.

This clonotype was counted only a few times. The chain combines TRBV5-6 with TRBJ2-5, with D unclear. This CDR3 comprises 14 residues. V was shortened by 2 bases and J by 1 base, with 9 bases between the two germline ends. CDR1 is SGHDT and CDR2 is YYEEEE in the germline V gene. The CDR3 nucleotides read TGTGCCAGCAGCTTTGGGGATCTCCAAGAGACCCAGTACTTC. Amino acid sequence: CASSFGDLQETQYF.

This clonotype was seen more than once but under ten times. The rearrangement links TRBV20-1 to TRBJ2-3; 16 nucleotides align to TRBD2. The V segment lost 1 base and the J segment 5 bases; nucleotides outside the gene matches: 12. Germline-derived CDR1 and CDR2 are DFQATT and SNEGSKA (reference sequence). This CDR3 is 19 amino acids long. The CDR3 reads CSARAPGLAGGKYGDTQYF. CDR3 sequence (DNA): TGCAGTGCTAGAGCCCCGGGACTAGCGGGAGGGAAGTATGGAGATACGCAGTATTTT.

This clonotype has a count of ten or more. CDR3 sequence: CASSWTSGGNRGYEQYF. CDR3 DNA: TGTGCCAGCAGCTGGACTAGCGGGGGTAATAGAGGCTACGAGCAGTACTTC. The V and J genes are TRBV12-3 or TRBV12-4 and TRBJ2-7; 13 bases agree with TRBD2. V lost 6 bases and J lost 3; bases outside the gene matches: 11. The CDR3 extends over 17 amino acids.

Only a few counts were recorded for this clonotype. The gene calls are TRBV18 and TRBJ1-6; D is possibly TRBD1 (6 bases). V was cut by 3 bases and J by 5 bases, with 11 bases left in between. This CDR3 contains 15 residues. Germline V gene sequence: CDR1 KGHSH, CDR2 LQKENI. CDR3 nucleotides: TGTGCCAGCTCACCCTCGGGACAAAATAATTCACCCCTCCACTTT. Its protein is CASSPSGQNNSPLHF.

This clonotype was observed a single time. The gene calls are TRBV19 and TRBJ1-1; TRBD1 is a possible D gene (5 bases). This CDR3 is 12 amino acids long. The V gene's germline CDR1 is LNHDA and CDR2 SQIVND (reference sequence). Trimming stripped 7 bases from V and 10 bases from J, with 16 bases between. Written as DNA, the CDR3 is TGTGCCAGTAATTCCGGGGGGGTCGCAGCTTTCTTT. The encoded protein is CASNSGGVAAFF.

The rearrangement joins TRBV27 to TRBJ1-4; D perhaps matches TRBD1 (5 bases). Germline V gene sequence: CDR1 MNHEY, CDR2 SMNVEV (reference sequence). Trimming stripped 5 bases from V and 5 bases from J, with 18 bases between. The CDR3 length is 16 residues. CDR3 nucleotides: TGTGCCAGCAGTCCGCCCCCTCGGGACGGAAATGAAAAACTGTTTTTT. Its translation: CASSPPPRDGNEKLFF.

This rearrangement joins TRBV5-1 to TRBJ2-5; 9 bases fit TRBD1. This CDR3 is 15 amino acids long. Germline-derived CDR1 and CDR2 are SGHRS and YFSETQ. V shed 3 bases, J shed 3 bases, and the junction held 6 bases outside the gene matches. The CDR3 sequence is CASSSGTGSKETQYF. The CDR3 nucleotides are TGCGCCAGCAGCTCTGGGACAGGGAGTAAAGAGACCCAGTACTTC.

This chain links TRBV29-1 with TRBJ2-7; D remains ambiguous. V was trimmed by 2 bases and J by 4 bases, leaving 6 bases between them. CDR3 length equals 11 residues. CDR1 and CDR2 (germline): SQVTM, ANQGSEA. This CDR3 is CSVEKQYEQYF. CDR3 bases: TGCAGCGTTGAAAAACAGTACGAGCAGTACTTC.

This clonotype was recorded at least ten times. This chain uses TRBV4-3 with TRBJ1-1, with D maybe TRBD1 (6 bases). The CDR3 is made up of 16 amino acids. CDR1 and CDR2 from the germline V gene are LGHNA and YSLEER. V lost 1 base and J lost 1, with 13 bases in between. Here the CDR3 reads CASSQGPGQTNTEAFF. For the CDR3, the DNA is TGCGCCAGCAGCCAAGGCCCGGGACAAACGAACACTGAAGCTTTCTTT.

The V and J genes are TRBV3-1 and TRBJ2-2, with TRBD1 as a possible D gene (5 bases). Trimming removed 8 bases at V and 0 bases at J, with 10 bases between. The CDR3 totals 14 residues. Germline lookup yields CDR1 LGHDT and CDR2 YNNKEL (reference sequence). CDR3 region: CASRTPANTGELFF. The CDR3 bases are TGTGCCAGCCGGACACCTGCGAACACCGGGGAGCTGTTTTTT.

The V and J genes are TRBV6-1 and TRBJ1-5; 7 nucleotides line up with TRBD1. J gave up 6 bases and V 6 bases, and 11 bases lay outside the gene matches. CDR1 is MNHNS and CDR2 is SASEGT in the germline V gene. There are 15 residues in the CDR3. CDR3 nucleotides: TGTGCCAGCAGAGCAAACCGGGACAGAACTCAGCCCCAGCATTTT. Its translation: CASRANRDRTQPQHF.